A single sample gave rise to the 27 T cell receptor beta chains below, sequenced in a study of blood T cell repertoires in COVID-19. Sequencing used immunoSEQ multiplex PCR; TCRdb keeps in-frame clones, though not all of them. The data show about 190,000 clones, approximately 90% seen once. Source material: peripheral blood. The receptor set was obtained from a woman aged 40 to 50 who had recovered from COVID-19.

The CDR3 DNA reads as TGTGCCAGCAGCAGCAGGGGCGCAGCCTATGGCTACACCTTC. Protein: CASSSRGAAYGYTF. V and J are TRBV5-8 and TRBJ1-2; a possible D gene is TRBD1 (6 bases). Per germline, CDR1 SGHTS and CDR2 YDEGEE. Trimming removed 4 bases from V and 4 bases from J, with 14 bases in between. The CDR3 sequence is 14 residues long. The variable domain in full, completed from reference TRBV5-8 and TRBJ1-2, reads EAGVTQSPTHLIKTRGQQATLRCSPISGHTSVYWYQQALGLGLQFLLWYDEGEERNRGNFPPRFSGRQFPNYSSELNVNALELEDSALYLCASSSRGAAYGYTFGSGTRLTVV.

The CDR3 reads CASSIQWEDYEQYF. The DNA of the CDR3 is TGTGCCAGTAGTATTCAGTGGGAGGACTACGAGCAGTACTTC. This chain joins TRBV19 and TRBJ2-7; TRBD2 is a possible D gene (6 bases). Germline V gene data show CDR1 as LNHDA and CDR2 as SQIVND (reference sequence). Trimming took 3 bases from V and 3 from J, leaving 12 bases between them. This CDR3 has 14 residues.

This chain joins TRBV4-1 and TRBJ2-3, with 7 bases matching TRBD1. The CDR3 loop spans 15 amino acids. Germline CDR1 is MGHRA and CDR2 is YSYEKL. The trim removed 0 bases at V and 4 bases at J, leaving 4 bases unmatched. The CDR3 region has the DNA TGCGCCAGCAGCCAAGATCCCCAGGGGGCAGATACGCAGTATTTT. Translated, it gives CASSQDPQGADTQYF.

The chain links TRBV3-1 (or the pseudogene TRBV3-2) to TRBJ1-2, with a possible D match to TRBD1 (6 bases). The CDR3 is 12 residues long. Trimming cost V 3 bases and J 8 bases, with 10 bases left between them. The germline V gene has CDR1 LGHDT and CDR2 YNNKEL (reference sequence). CDR3 sequence (DNA): TGTGCCAGCAGCCAGTCGGACAGCGGCTACACCTTC. Translated, it gives CASSQSDSGYTF.

This clone was detected a few times. The rearrangement links TRBV28 to TRBJ2-2, with 13 bases that match TRBD2. The V and J ends lost 6 bases and 5 bases, in that order; junction bases with no gene match: 6. The CDR3 spans 16 residues. From germline, CDR1 is MDHEN and CDR2 SYDVKM. CDR3 sequence: CASRLGLAGVTGELFF. The DNA for the CDR3 is TGTGCCAGCAGACTTGGACTAGCGGGAGTTACCGGGGAGCTGTTTTTT.

A word on this clone: Other DNA sequences within the sample encode an identical CDR3. The gene calls are TRBV5-1 and TRBJ1-3, with D possibly matching TRBD1 (6 bases). The V gene lost 0 bases and the J gene lost 1 base, with 8 bases spanning the gap. Germline V gene sequence: CDR1 SGHRS, CDR2 YFSETQ. This CDR3 has 15 residues. The DNA for the CDR3 is TGCGCCAGCAGCTTGGCAGGGGATTCTGGAAACACCATATATTTT. Encoded protein: CASSLAGDSGNTIYF.

V gene TRBV6-1 combines with J gene TRBJ1-6, with D unresolved. CDR3 length: 16 residues. V gave up 1 base and J gave up 7 bases, with 14 bases separating them. Germline V CDR1 and CDR2: MNHNS, SASEGT. The DNA for the CDR3 is TGTGCCAGCAGTGAAGGCCCGGGTTGGGTCAATTCACCCCTCCACTTT. This translates into CASSEGPGWVNSPLHF.

The chain employs TRBV20-1 and TRBJ2-7; 11 nucleotides line up with TRBD2. This CDR3 is 16 amino acids long. The V segment lost 3 bases and the J segment 6 bases; nucleotides outside the gene matches: 13. Germline CDR1 DFQATT, CDR2 SNEGSKA (reference sequence). The CDR3, as DNA: TGCAGTGCTAGTAGGGATAGCGGGAGGGCCGGCGGCGAGCAGTACTTC. It encodes CSASRDSGRAGGEQYF.

This sequence joins TRBV7-8 and TRBJ1-1; weak D call: TRBD1 (5 bases). Germline CDR1 SGHVS, CDR2 FQNEAQ. The V end was cut by 3 bases, the J end by 4 bases, with 18 bases between. The CDR3 covers 16 residues. The CDR3 loop reads CASSFGSRGSGTEAFF. DNA for the CDR3: TGTGCCAGCAGCTTCGGGAGTAGGGGCTCGGGCACTGAAGCTTTCTTT.

The J gene is TRBJ2-5, the V gene TRBV7-9; D is undetermined. Trimming removed 5 bases from V and 2 bases from J, with 12 bases in between. Germline lookup yields CDR1 SEHNR and CDR2 FQNEAQ (reference sequence). CDR3 length equals 14 residues. The DNA for the CDR3 is TGTGCCAGCAGCACCGGTAGAGAGCAAGAGACCCAGTACTTC. Its translation is CASSTGREQETQYF. Together with reference TRBV7-9 and TRBJ2-5, the CDR3 gives the full variable domain: DTGVSQNPRHKITKRGQNVTFRCDPISEHNRLYWYRQTLGQGPEFLTYFQNEAQLEKSRLLSDRFSAERPKGSFSTLEIQRTEQGDSAMYLCASSTGREQETQYFGPGTRLLVL.

The genes are TRBV25-1 and TRBJ1-1, with unresolved D. V lost 4 bases, J lost 7 bases, and 10 bases lay in between. Per the germline V gene, CDR1 is MGHDK and CDR2 is SYGVNS. The CDR3 covers 12 residues. DNA for the CDR3: TGTGCCAGCAGTGCCACCCACAGTGAAGCTTTCTTT. Protein: CASSATHSEAFF.

The chain recombines TRBV12-3 or TRBV12-4 with TRBJ1-2, with D unresolved. Deletions cut 0 bases from V and 4 bases from J, with 3 bases between. The CDR3 has 12 amino acids. CDR3 DNA sequence: TGTGCCAGCAGTTTAGCCAGCTATGGCTACACCTTC. This gives the protein CASSLASYGYTF.

A single count supports this clone. V and J are TRBV7-9 and TRBJ1-1, with 7 bases fitting TRBD1. There are 13 residues in the CDR3. Germline V lookup: CDR1 SEHNR, CDR2 FQNEAQ (reference sequence). With V trimmed by 9 bases and J by 0 bases, 4 bases remained unmatched. The CDR3 here is CASRGQMNTEAFF. The DNA of the CDR3 is TGTGCCAGTAGGGGACAGATGAACACTGAAGCTTTCTTT.

The chain combines TRBV6-5 with TRBJ2-1; D remains ambiguous. CDR3 length: 13 residues. CDR1 is MNHEY and CDR2 is SVGAGI in the germline V gene. V lost 6 bases to trimming and J lost 0 bases, with 6 bases between them. The DNA for the CDR3 is TGTGCCAGCAGCCGTAGCTCCTACAATGAGCAGTTCTTC. It specifies CASSRSSYNEQFF.

The V and J genes are TRBV5-1 and TRBJ1-1; no firm D call. This CDR3 spans 14 amino acids. The germline CDR1 and CDR2 sequences are SGHRS and YFSETQ. V lost 5 bases and J 1 base, leaving 12 bases between the germline ends. The CDR3 DNA reads as TGCGCCAGCAGTCTAACAGCACGGAACACTGAAGCTTTCTTT. It encodes CASSLTARNTEAFF.

The chain combines TRBV5-1 with TRBJ2-1, with D perhaps matching TRBD2 (6 bases). Germline V CDR1 and CDR2: SGHRS, YFSETQ. This CDR3 has 14 residues. Trimming pared 3 bases from V and 5 bases from J, leaving 12 bases between. This CDR3 reads CASSWRGLNNEQFF. CDR3 nucleotide sequence: TGCGCCAGCAGCTGGAGGGGACTTAACAATGAGCAGTTCTTC.

This clone was detected only a few times. The genes are TRBV5-1 and TRBJ2-1, with D perhaps TRBD2 (6 bases). Trimming shortened V by 4 bases and J by 7 bases, and 15 bases separated the two germline ends. Per germline, CDR1 SGHRS and CDR2 YFSETQ. The CDR3 runs 14 residues. The CDR3 region is CASSPLSGPNEQFF. DNA of the CDR3: TGCGCCAGCAGCCCCCTGAGCGGGCCAAATGAGCAGTTCTTC.

The J gene is TRBJ2-3, the V gene TRBV2; D is unclear. Trimming shortened V by 8 bases and J by 0 bases, and 12 bases separated the two germline ends. Germline V lookup: CDR1 SNHLY, CDR2 FYNNEI. This CDR3 region has 14 residues. The CDR3 DNA sequence: TGTGCCAGCCAGTCCCAGACTAGCACAGATACGCAGTATTTT. Amino acids: CASQSQTSTDTQYF.

The J gene is TRBJ1-6, the V gene TRBV30, with a weak D call TRBD1 (5 bases). Trimming stripped 2 bases from V and 7 bases from J, with 9 bases between. The germline V gene encodes CDR1 GTSNPN and CDR2 SVGIG (reference sequence). The CDR3 is made up of 13 amino acids. DNA of the CDR3: TGTGCCTGGAGTCGGGGGGGGAATTCACCCCTCCACTTT. It is translated as CAWSRGGNSPLHF.

This clone was picked up one time. The gene calls are TRBV3-1 (or the pseudogene TRBV3-2) and TRBJ1-2; 9 bases are a match to TRBD1. Germline trimming cut 3 bases from V and 5 bases from J; bases unmatched to any gene: 16. The CDR3 has 18 amino acids. The germline V gene encodes CDR1 LGHDT and CDR2 YNNKEL (reference sequence). The DNA of the CDR3 is TGTGCCAGCAGCCAGGAACCGGGACAGGGAGGAGTAGAGTATGGCTACACCTTC. Translating it yields CASSQEPGQGGVEYGYTF.

The CDR3 DNA follows: TGTGCCACCAGGGCGGCGGGAGGACGCTACAATGAGCAGTTCTTC. This sequence encodes CATRAAGGRYNEQFF. This sequence joins TRBV24-1 and TRBJ2-1; 8 bases map to TRBD2. CDR1 is KGHDR, CDR2 SFDVKD, per germline. The CDR3 is made up of 15 amino acids. J was trimmed by 3 bases and V by 7 bases; bases with no gene match: 7.

The rearrangement links TRBV6-2 or TRBV6-3 to TRBJ2-7, with D uncertain. CDR1 and CDR2 (germline): MNHEY, SVGEGT. The CDR3 has 13 amino acids. The V end was cut by 5 bases, the J end by 1 base, with 9 bases between. This CDR3 reads CASSRGTSYEQYF. The CDR3 DNA is TGTGCCAGCAGTCGCGGTACTTCCTACGAGCAGTACTTC.

The V and J genes are TRBV18 and TRBJ1-2; no reliable D call. CDR3 length equals 15 residues. V lost 3 bases to trimming and J lost 2 bases, with 13 bases between them. Germline V lookup: CDR1 KGHSH, CDR2 LQKENI. CDR3 region: CASSPFSGDNYGYTF. The CDR3 region has the DNA TGTGCCAGCTCACCTTTCTCGGGTGACAACTATGGCTACACCTTC. The full variable domain, in which reference TRBV18 and TRBJ1-2 provide the parts outside the CDR3, is NAGVMQNPRHLVRRRGQEARLRCSPMKGHSHVYWYRQLPEEGLKFMVYLQKENIIDESGMPKERFSAEFPKEGPSILRIQQVVRGDSAAYFCASSPFSGDNYGYTFGSGTRLTVV.

The chain links TRBV30 to TRBJ1-2; maybe TRBD1 (6 bases). CDR3 length: 12 amino acids. Germline assignment: CDR1 GTSNPN and CDR2 SVGIG (reference sequence). V lost 4 bases and J 6 bases, leaving 12 bases between the germline ends. In nucleotides, the CDR3 is TGTGCCTGGATGGGGGGGGCGGATGGCTACACCTTC. It specifies CAWMGGADGYTF.

V gene TRBV20-1 combines with J gene TRBJ1-6; possibly TRBD1 for D (6 bases). The germline V gene encodes CDR1 DFQATT and CDR2 SNEGSKA (reference sequence). V lost 3 bases and J lost 6, with 15 bases in between. The CDR3 consists of 15 residues. CDR3 DNA: TGCAGTGCTAGTACAGGGATGGTGCCTAATTCACCCCTCCACTTT. Protein: CSASTGMVPNSPLHF.

V is TRBV27 and J is TRBJ2-2; 10 nucleotides match TRBD2. V shed 4 bases and J 4 bases; nucleotides not matched to a gene: 12. There are 18 residues in the CDR3. Germline values: CDR1 MNHEY, CDR2 SMNVEV (reference sequence). CDR3 amino acids: CASSSLRGVAGGTGELFF. In DNA form, the CDR3 reads TGTGCCAGCAGTTCCCTCCGTGGGGTAGCGGGAGGCACCGGGGAGCTGTTTTTT.

This chain uses TRBV27 with TRBJ2-7; 14 nucleotides agree with TRBD2. The CDR3 consists of 14 residues. Germline-derived CDR1 and CDR2 are MNHEY and SMNVEV (reference sequence). J was trimmed by 7 bases and V by 10 bases; bases with no gene match: 9. The CDR3 is CATSGLAGAMEQYF. CDR3 nucleotides: TGTGCCACTTCGGGACTAGCGGGGGCGATGGAGCAGTACTTC.